The table lists the clone carrying this T cell receptor beta chain with a few counts. This specimen belongs to a study of blood T cells in healthy people across ages. PCR was performed a second time for about 6 to 12 cycles using a sample-barcoded 5' primer and a J-beta primer mix. MiXCR, run by TCRdb on the 5' RACE reads, gives a single entry per CDR3 protein. The data contain approximately 350,000 distinct CDR3 sequences, about half of them singletons. The sequence was collected from a man between 60 and 70 years old in good health. Sequencing was done on a sample of blood.

The CDR3 reads CASSTGTGIGQPQHF. CDR3 nucleotides: TGCGCCAGCAGCACCGGGACAGGTATTGGTCAGCCCCAGCATTTT. The chain couples TRBV5-1 to TRBJ1-5, with 8 bases lining up with TRBD1. Looked up from germline, CDR1 is SGHRS and CDR2 is YFSETQ. The CDR3 loop spans 15 amino acids. Trimming removed 4 bases from V and 6 bases from J; junction bases left unmatched: 9.